What follows is one T cell receptor beta chain and its context. In TCRdb, the 5' RACE reads were re-called with MiXCR into one record per CDR3 protein. Of 90,000 to 120,000 distinct CDR3 sequences listed, 13% to 15% were seen once; the top ten hold under 45%. The sample belongs to a study of T-cell memory formation after mild COVID-19. Input material: PBMCs or a T cell subset sorted from them (not recorded which). The origin of this receptor is a man younger than 35 who had mild COVID-19 (a few samples of this study predate the infection). Cell type and time point are not known.

The CDR3, as DNA: TGTGCCATCAGTGAGGAGGGCACGGAGAGCACAGATACGCAGTATTTT. Protein: CAISEEGTESTDTQYF. The chain has TRBV10-3 and TRBJ2-3; the D gene is possibly TRBD2 (5 bases). The CDR3 is 16 amino acids. CDR1 is ENHRY and CDR2 is SYGVKD in the germline V gene. The germline V and J ends were trimmed by 2 bases and 0 bases, with 12 bases remaining between them.